This T cell receptor beta chain was identified during a study of blood T cell repertoires in COVID-19 (dated by TCRdb to about 2020). Notes on the research overall: Collaborator samples came from the United States, Italy and Spain and covered acute and convalescent phases of COVID-19. The prospective study material was composed of cDNA or gDNA derived from T cells, B-cell-depleted T cells, or PBMCs. The dataset comprised deeply sampled blood TCRbeta repertoires from subjects exposed to, actively infected with, or recovered from COVID-19. The repertoires were released in a freely available public database meant as a resource for research on the immune response to SARS-CoV-2. The samples were drawn from two sources: the first 160 participants of the ongoing ImmuneRACE study, and some 1,300 subjects contributed by 6 global collaborators. Sample metadata almost always included a de-identified subject ID, COVID-19 status, age in years and sex. HLA class I and class II types, where available, came from metadata supplied by the sample provider rather than from assay-based typing. Beyond this particular receptor, the publication reports: How much clinical and demographic metadata was included differed by source and by participant, and the metadata was provided uncurated.

Turning to this clone: Its antigen has not been determined. One base away there is no much larger clone; base qualities are not given.

V loses 6 bases of germline sequence and J loses 0 bases, and the interval between the two ends is 18 bases. The germline V gene (reference sequence) provides CDR1 SGHNT and CDR2 YYREEE. The CDR3 contains 16 residues, cysteine and phenylalanine counted. The DNA shown is the 48-base CDR3, in frame from base 1. TCRbeta CDR3 regions were amplified from genomic DNA by means of the immunoSEQ Assay, a bias-controlled multiplex PCR. Concerning the study's data processing: Within the assay, amplification of reference gene primers was used to estimate how many nucleated cells each sample contained. To quantify the absolute abundance of each unique TCRbeta CDR3 rearrangement, sequence reads were collapsed and filtered. For each sample, productive Simpson clonality was calculated as the square root of Simpson's diversity index across productive rearrangements. This is the immuneACCESS table as TCRdb keeps it, with only in-frame sequences that have V and J called. A part of the clones is gone; compared with another copy, unresolved V genes explain less than half, and the rest is unexplained. V, J and clone size reflect that table, while D and trimming were determined from the DNA. The sample has roughly 120,000 clones on record, less than 85% of them singletons. The ten largest clones take up 2% to 2.5% of the sample.

The collaborating institutions used their own protocols to collect whole blood in K2EDTA tubes. For TCRbeta analysis, collaborator samples were shipped as frozen whole blood, as isolated PBMCs, or as DNA extracted from either sample type. The material sequenced was peripheral blood. The receptor's source is a man younger than 40 with acute or convalescent COVID-19. The sequence joins TRBV5-4 to TRBJ1-2; the best D guess is TRBD1, with 6 bases matching. The CDR3 here reads CASTHSLDRSNYGYTF. The sequence in DNA is TGTGCCAGCACCCATTCTCTCGACAGGTCTAACTATGGCTACACCTTC.